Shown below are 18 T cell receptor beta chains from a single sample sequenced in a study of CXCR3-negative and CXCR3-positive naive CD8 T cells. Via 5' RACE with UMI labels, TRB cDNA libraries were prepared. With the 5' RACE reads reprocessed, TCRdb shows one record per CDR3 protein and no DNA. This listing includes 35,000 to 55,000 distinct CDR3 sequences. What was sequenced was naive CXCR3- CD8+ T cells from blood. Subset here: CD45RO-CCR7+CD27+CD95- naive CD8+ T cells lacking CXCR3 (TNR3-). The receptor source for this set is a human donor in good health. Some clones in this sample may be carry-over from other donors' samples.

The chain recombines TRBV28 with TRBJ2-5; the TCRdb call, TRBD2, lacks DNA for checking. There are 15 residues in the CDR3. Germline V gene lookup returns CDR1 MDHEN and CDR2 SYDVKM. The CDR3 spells CASSLTSGMQETQYF.

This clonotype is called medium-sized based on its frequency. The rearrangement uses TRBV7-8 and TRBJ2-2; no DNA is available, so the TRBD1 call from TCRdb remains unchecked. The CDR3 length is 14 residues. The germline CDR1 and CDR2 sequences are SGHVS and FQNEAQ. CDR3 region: CASSLTEETGELFF. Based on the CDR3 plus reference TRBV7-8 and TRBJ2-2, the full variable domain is GAGVSQSPRYKVAKRGQDVALRCDPISGHVSLFWYQQALGQGPEFLTYFQNEAQLDKSGLPSDRFFAERPEGSVSTLKIQRTQQEDSAVYLCASSLTEETGELFFGEGSRLTVL.

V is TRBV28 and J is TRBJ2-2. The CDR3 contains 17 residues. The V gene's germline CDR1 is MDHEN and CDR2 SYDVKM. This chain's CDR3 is CASSFYYYSSNTGELFF.

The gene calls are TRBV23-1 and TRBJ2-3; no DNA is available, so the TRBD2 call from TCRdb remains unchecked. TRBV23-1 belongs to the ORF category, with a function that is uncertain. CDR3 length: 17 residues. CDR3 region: CASSQSERVEVRDTQYF.

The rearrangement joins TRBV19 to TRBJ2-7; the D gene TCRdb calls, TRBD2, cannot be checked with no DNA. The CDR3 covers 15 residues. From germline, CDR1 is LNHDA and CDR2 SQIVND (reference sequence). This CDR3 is CASSFASGSSYEQYF.

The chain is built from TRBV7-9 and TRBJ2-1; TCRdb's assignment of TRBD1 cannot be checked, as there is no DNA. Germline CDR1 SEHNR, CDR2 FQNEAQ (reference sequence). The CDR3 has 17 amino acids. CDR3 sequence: CASSPTGTGGFDNEQFF.

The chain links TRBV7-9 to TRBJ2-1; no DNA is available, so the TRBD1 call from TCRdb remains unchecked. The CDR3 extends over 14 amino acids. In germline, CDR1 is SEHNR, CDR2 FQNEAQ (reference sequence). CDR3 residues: CASSLLGTHNEQFF.

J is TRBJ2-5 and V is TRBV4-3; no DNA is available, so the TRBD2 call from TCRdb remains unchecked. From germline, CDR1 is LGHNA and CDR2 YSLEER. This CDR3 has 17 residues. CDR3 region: CASSQDGIAGGQEAQYF.

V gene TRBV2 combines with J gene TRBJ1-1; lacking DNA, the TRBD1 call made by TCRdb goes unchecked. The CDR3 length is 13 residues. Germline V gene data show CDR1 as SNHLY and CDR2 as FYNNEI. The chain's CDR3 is CASLATGYTEAFF.

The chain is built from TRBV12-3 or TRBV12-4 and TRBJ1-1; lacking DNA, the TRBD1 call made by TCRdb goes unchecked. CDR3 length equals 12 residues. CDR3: CASSLGQPEAFF.

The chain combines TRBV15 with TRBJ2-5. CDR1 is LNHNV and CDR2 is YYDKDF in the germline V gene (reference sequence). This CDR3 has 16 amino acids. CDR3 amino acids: CATSRDRGGNQETQYF.

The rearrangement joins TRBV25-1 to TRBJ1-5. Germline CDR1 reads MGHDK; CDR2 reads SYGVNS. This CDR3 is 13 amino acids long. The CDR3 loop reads CASSESEDQPQHF.

CDR3 protein: CASSPWVLTSGSPYEQYF. The chain joins TRBV28 to TRBJ2-7; with no DNA, the TCRdb D assignment of TRBD2 cannot be verified. This CDR3 has 18 residues. Germline lookup yields CDR1 MDHEN and CDR2 SYDVKM.

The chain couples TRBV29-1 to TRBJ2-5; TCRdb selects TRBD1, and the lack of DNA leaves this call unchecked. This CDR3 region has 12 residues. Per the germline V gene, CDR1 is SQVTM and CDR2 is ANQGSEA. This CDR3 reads CSVEETGETQYF. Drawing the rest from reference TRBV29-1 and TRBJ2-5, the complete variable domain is SAVISQKPSRDICQRGTSLTIQCQVDSQVTMMFWYRQQPGQSLTLIATANQGSEATYESGFVIDKFPISRPNLTFSTLTVSNMSPEDSSIYLCSVEETGETQYFGPGTRLLVL.

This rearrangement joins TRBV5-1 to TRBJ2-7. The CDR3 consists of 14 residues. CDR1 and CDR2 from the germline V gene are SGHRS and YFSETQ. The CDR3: CASSLGGSSYEQYF.

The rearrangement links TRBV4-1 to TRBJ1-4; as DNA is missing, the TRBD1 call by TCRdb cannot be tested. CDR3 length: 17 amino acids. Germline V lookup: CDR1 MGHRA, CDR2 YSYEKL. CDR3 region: CASSQPEGTGSHEKLFF.

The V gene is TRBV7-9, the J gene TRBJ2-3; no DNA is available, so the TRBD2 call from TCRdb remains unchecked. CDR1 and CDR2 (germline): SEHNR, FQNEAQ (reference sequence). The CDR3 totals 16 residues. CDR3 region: CASSLAASGGADTQYF.

This CDR3 is CAISETHEQYF. The chain recombines TRBV10-3 with TRBJ2-7. The germline gives CDR1 ENHRY, CDR2 SYGVKD. The CDR3 sequence is 11 residues long.